This T cell receptor (beta chain) was profiled in a study of blood T cell repertoires in COVID-19. The overall study: Sites in the United States, Italy and Spain provided acute and convalescent COVID-19 samples. Sources were T cells, B-cell-depleted T cells, or PBMCs; the material itself was cDNA or gDNA.

The CDR3 is 13 amino acids. The germline CDR1 and CDR2 sequences are MNHEY and SVGEGT. The ends lost 5 bases at V and 8 bases at J; junction bases unmatched: 3. Methods used by the authors: Amplification of reference gene primers provided the estimated nucleated cell counts. Libraries were prepared by immunoSEQ multiplex PCR; TCRdb keeps only in-frame clonotypes and omits some of them. Clonal size and the V and J genes are those of that table, whereas D and trimming came from the DNA. The sample lists 160,000 or so clones; under 90% were seen once. The sequenced sample was peripheral blood. The chain uses TRBV6-2 or TRBV6-3 and TRBJ2-4; 10 bases line up with TRBD1. The sequence was obtained from a man aged 60-69 years with acute or convalescent COVID-19. In DNA, the CDR3 is TGTGCCAGCAGTACGACAGGGGGCTACATTCAGTACTTC. This encodes CASSTTGGYIQYF.